This is a list of T cell receptor beta chains from one sample in a study of blood T cell repertoires in COVID-19. Some clones are missing from TCRdb's copy, which holds only in-frame ones; the method was immunoSEQ multiplex PCR. The table records under 140,000 clones, 88% of them present only once. Sequences were obtained from peripheral blood. The receptors shown here come from a woman in her forties or fifties with acute or convalescent COVID-19. CDR3s include the opening cysteine and the closing phenylalanine or tryptophan. D genes are given only for firm matches. For some rows the clone size is stated as once, few or many, or as a class when expanded; others skip it.

clone size: .
D gene: TRBD2
CDR3 length: 17
V gene: TRBV7-2
J gene: TRBJ2-2
CDR3 DNA: TGTGCCAGCACCCTAAGGTCAACTAGCGCGAACACCGGGGAGCTGTTTTTT
CDR3 protein: CASTLRSTSANTGELFF

clone size: once
D gene: TRBD2
CDR3 length: 14
V gene: TRBV29-1
J gene: TRBJ2-1
CDR3 DNA: TGCAGCGTTGAAAGTAGCGGGGTGGGCAGTGAGCAGTTCTTC
CDR3 protein: CSVESSGVGSEQFF

clone size: .
D gene: TRBD2
CDR3 length: 16
V gene: TRBV18
J gene: TRBJ2-4
CDR3 DNA: TGTGCCAGCTCCCCCGGACTAGCGGGAGCCAAAAACATTCAGTACTTC
CDR3 protein: CASSPGLAGAKNIQYF

clone size: .
D gene: TRBD1
CDR3 length: 15
V gene: TRBV2
J gene: TRBJ1-1
CDR3 DNA: TGTGCCAGCAGTGAAGAGGGGGCGAGGAACACTGAAGCTTTCTTT
CDR3 protein: CASSEEGARNTEAFF

clone size: once
D gene: .
CDR3 length: 15
V gene: TRBV7-6
J gene: TRBJ2-1
CDR3 DNA: TGTGCCAGCAGCTCGACAGTCAGCTCCTACAATGAGCAGTTCTTC
CDR3 protein: CASSSTVSSYNEQFF

clone size: .
D gene: .
CDR3 length: 15
V gene: TRBV2
J gene: TRBJ2-2
CDR3 DNA: TGTGCCAGTAGATTCCGGGACATAAACACCGGGGAGCTGTTTTTT
CDR3 protein: CASRFRDINTGELFF

clone size: .
D gene: .
CDR3 length: 16
V gene: TRBV7-9
J gene: TRBJ1-5
CDR3 DNA: TGTGCCAGCAGCTTAGGCGGCAGTCAACTCAATCAGCCCCAGCATTTT
CDR3 protein: CASSLGGSQLNQPQHF

clone size: .
D gene: .
CDR3 length: 15
V gene: TRBV7-2
J gene: TRBJ1-4
CDR3 DNA: TGTGCCAGCCGCCAGGGCGGGGGTGCTAATGAAAAACTGTTTTTT
CDR3 protein: CASRQGGGANEKLFF

clone size: .
D gene: TRBD2
CDR3 length: 17
V gene: TRBV19
J gene: TRBJ2-2
CDR3 DNA: TGTGCCAGTACTCGTAGGCGGGAGTTCGCGAACACCGGGGAGCTGTTTTTT
CDR3 protein: CASTRRREFANTGELFF

clone size: once
D gene: .
CDR3 length: 16
V gene: TRBV2
J gene: TRBJ1-1
CDR3 DNA: TGTGCCAGCAGTGCTCTGCCGATTGGAGGCAGTTGGGTGGCTTTCTTT
CDR3 protein: CASSALPIGGSWVAFF

clone size: .
D gene: .
CDR3 length: 16
V gene: TRBV30
J gene: TRBJ2-2
CDR3 DNA: TGTGCCTGGAGTGTCTTTCTAGGTATGAACACCGGGGAGCTGTTTTTT
CDR3 protein: CAWSVFLGMNTGELFF

clone size: .
D gene: .
CDR3 length: 18
V gene: TRBV7-9
J gene: TRBJ2-1
CDR3 DNA: TGTGCCAGCAGCTCCGCGGGGAGCGCTCTAAGCTCCTACAATGAGCAGTTCTTC
CDR3 protein: CASSSAGSALSSYNEQFF

clone size: .
D gene: TRBD1
CDR3 length: 14
V gene: TRBV5-1
J gene: TRBJ1-5
CDR3 DNA: TGCGCCAGCAGCCAAGGGACAGGCGATCAGCCCCAGCATTTT
CDR3 protein: CASSQGTGDQPQHF

clone size: .
D gene: TRBD2
CDR3 length: 18
V gene: TRBV4-1
J gene: TRBJ2-1
CDR3 DNA: TGCGCCAGCAGCCAAGAATCGCTAGGACCTAGCGGGTACAATGAGCAGTTCTTC
CDR3 protein: CASSQESLGPSGYNEQFF

clone size: .
D gene: TRBD1
CDR3 length: 16
V gene: TRBV5-1
J gene: TRBJ1-2
CDR3 DNA: TGCGCCAGCAGCTACGCCAGGACAGGGGACCCCTTCGGCTACACCTTC
CDR3 protein: CASSYARTGDPFGYTF

clone size: few
D gene: TRBD2
CDR3 length: 17
V gene: TRBV4-1
J gene: TRBJ2-5
CDR3 DNA: TGCGCCAGCAGCCAAGGGGGCGCGGGAGGGCCGGAAGAGACCCAGTACTTC
CDR3 protein: CASSQGGAGGPEETQYF

clone size: .
D gene: TRBD1
CDR3 length: 15
V gene: TRBV5-1
J gene: TRBJ1-6
CDR3 DNA: TGCGCCAGCAGCGGGGGGACAGGGGGAGATTCACCCCTCCACTTT
CDR3 protein: CASSGGTGGDSPLHF

clone size: .
D gene: .
CDR3 length: 14
V gene: TRBV5-1
J gene: TRBJ1-4
CDR3 DNA: TGCGCCAGCAGCCAGGGATGGGATCGCGAAAAACTGTTTTTT
CDR3 protein: CASSQGWDREKLFF

clone size: .
D gene: TRBD2
CDR3 length: 16
V gene: TRBV2
J gene: TRBJ2-4
CDR3 DNA: TGTGCCAGCAGTGTCGGTAGCGGGAGGACCAAAAACATTCAGTACTTC
CDR3 protein: CASSVGSGRTKNIQYF

clone size: .
D gene: .
CDR3 length: 16
V gene: TRBV6-4
J gene: TRBJ2-5
CDR3 DNA: TGTGCCAGCAGTGACTCGAGTAGGGGCGGTATCGAGACCCAGTACTTC
CDR3 protein: CASSDSSRGGIETQYF

clone size: .
D gene: TRBD2
CDR3 length: 18
V gene: TRBV3-1/TRBV3-2
J gene: TRBJ2-6
CDR3 DNA: TGTGCCAGCAGCCAAGTGGCTAGCGGGAGCCCTGGGGCCAACGTCCTGACTTTC
CDR3 protein: CASSQVASGSPGANVLTF

clone size: once
D gene: TRBD1
CDR3 length: 16
V gene: TRBV24-1
J gene: TRBJ1-5
CDR3 DNA: TGTGCCACCAGTGGACACAGGGGTACAAGCAATCAGCCCCAGCATTTT
CDR3 protein: CATSGHRGTSNQPQHF

clone size: .
D gene: .
CDR3 length: 12
V gene: TRBV5-1
J gene: TRBJ2-5
CDR3 DNA: TGCGCCAGCAGCTTGGCCAAAGAGACCCAGTACTTC
CDR3 protein: CASSLAKETQYF

clone size: .
D gene: TRBD1
CDR3 length: 14
V gene: TRBV7-9
J gene: TRBJ1-2
CDR3 DNA: TGTGCCAGCAGCTTTCCGGGACAGGGCTTTGGCTACACCTTC
CDR3 protein: CASSFPGQGFGYTF

clone size: .
D gene: .
CDR3 length: 16
V gene: TRBV6-5
J gene: TRBJ1-1
CDR3 DNA: TGTGCCAGCAGTTACTCGATCGGGGGGAAAAACACTGAAGCTTTCTTT
CDR3 protein: CASSYSIGGKNTEAFF

clone size: few
D gene: TRBD1
CDR3 length: 15
V gene: TRBV5-6
J gene: TRBJ1-2
CDR3 DNA: TGTGCCAGCAGCTTGACAGGGGGCGCGGACTATGGCTACACCTTC
CDR3 protein: CASSLTGGADYGYTF

clone size: .
D gene: TRBD1
CDR3 length: 15
V gene: TRBV5-1
J gene: TRBJ2-2
CDR3 DNA: TGCGCCAGCAGCACGGGACAGGGGTACACCGGGGAGCTGTTTTTT
CDR3 protein: CASSTGQGYTGELFF

clone size: .
D gene: TRBD2
CDR3 length: 14
V gene: TRBV6-5
J gene: TRBJ2-1
CDR3 DNA: TGTGCCAGCAGTCGGCGGGAGGGGAGTAATGAGCAGTTCTTC
CDR3 protein: CASSRREGSNEQFF

clone size: .
D gene: .
CDR3 length: 14
V gene: TRBV25-1
J gene: TRBJ1-5
CDR3 DNA: TGTGCCAGCAGTTCTTTGAGGGAGAAGCAGCCCCAGCATTTT
CDR3 protein: CASSSLREKQPQHF

clone size: .
D gene: TRBD2
CDR3 length: 17
V gene: TRBV3-1/TRBV3-2
J gene: TRBJ2-2
CDR3 DNA: TGTGCCAGCAGCCAACAAGGGAGCGGGAGGGCCCACGGGGAGCTGTTTTTT
CDR3 protein: CASSQQGSGRAHGELFF

clone size: .
D gene: .
CDR3 length: 12
V gene: TRBV24-1
J gene: TRBJ2-7
CDR3 DNA: TGTGCCACCAGTGATTTGGCGGCAGTTTTTAACTTC
CDR3 protein: CATSDLAAVFNF

clone size: .
D gene: .
CDR3 length: 13
V gene: TRBV7-9
J gene: TRBJ2-7
CDR3 DNA: TGTGCCTCCTCCCACCCAGGTCCCTACGAGCAGTACTTC
CDR3 protein: CASSHPGPYEQYF

clone size: .
D gene: TRBD2
CDR3 length: 15
V gene: TRBV11-2
J gene: TRBJ2-1
CDR3 DNA: TGTGCCAGCAAGAGGCGGGAGGGTCCTGGCAATGAGCAGTTCTTC
CDR3 protein: CASKRREGPGNEQFF

clone size: .
D gene: TRBD2
CDR3 length: 17
V gene: TRBV2
J gene: TRBJ2-2
CDR3 DNA: TGTGCCAGCAGGGGGACTAGCGGGGACTACTACACCGGGGAGCTGTTTTTT
CDR3 protein: CASRGTSGDYYTGELFF

clone size: few
D gene: .
CDR3 length: 14
V gene: TRBV18
J gene: TRBJ2-3
CDR3 DNA: TGTGCCAGCTCACCAGGTGGCAGCACAGATACGCAGTATTTT
CDR3 protein: CASSPGGSTDTQYF

clone size: .
D gene: TRBD1
CDR3 length: 15
V gene: TRBV5-1
J gene: TRBJ1-3
CDR3 DNA: TGCGCCAGCAGCTTGGAGGCAGGGGGCTCGGGGACCATATATTTT
CDR3 protein: CASSLEAGGSGTIYF

clone size: .
D gene: .
CDR3 length: 15
V gene: TRBV13
J gene: TRBJ2-2
CDR3 DNA: TGTGCCAGCAGACGTGGGGCTGCGAACACCGGGGAGCTGTTTTTT
CDR3 protein: CASRRGAANTGELFF

clone size: .
D gene: TRBD2
CDR3 length: 16
V gene: TRBV5-6
J gene: TRBJ2-3
CDR3 DNA: TGTGCCAGCAGCTTGGGTTTGGCGGGAGTGACAGATACGCAGTATTTT
CDR3 protein: CASSLGLAGVTDTQYF

clone size: .
D gene: TRBD2
CDR3 length: 16
V gene: TRBV6-5
J gene: TRBJ2-1
CDR3 DNA: TGTGCCAGCAGTTACTCTCGACTAGCGGGACCCAATGAGCAGTTCTTC
CDR3 protein: CASSYSRLAGPNEQFF

clone size: .
D gene: TRBD2
CDR3 length: 14
V gene: TRBV29-1
J gene: TRBJ2-7
CDR3 DNA: TGCAGCGTCCTAGTAGCGGGGACGGGTTACGAGCAGTACTTC
CDR3 protein: CSVLVAGTGYEQYF

clone size: .
D gene: .
CDR3 length: 15
V gene: TRBV5-1
J gene: TRBJ2-2
CDR3 DNA: TGCGCCAGCAGCTTGGCCGTTGCAGGGTCCGGGGAGCTGTTTTTT
CDR3 protein: CASSLAVAGSGELFF

clone size: .
D gene: .
CDR3 length: 14
V gene: TRBV6-5
J gene: TRBJ1-2
CDR3 DNA: TGTGCCAGCAGCGAGAGGCGGGGAACGCGGTCGAACACCTTC
CDR3 protein: CASSERRGTRSNTF

clone size: .
D gene: .
CDR3 length: 18
V gene: TRBV7-9
J gene: TRBJ1-4
CDR3 DNA: TGTGCCAGCAGCTTTTTTCACCTACGGGGAAACGCTGATGAAAAACTGTTTTTT
CDR3 protein: CASSFFHLRGNADEKLFF

clone size: .
D gene: TRBD1
CDR3 length: 14
V gene: TRBV24-1
J gene: TRBJ2-2
CDR3 DNA: TGTGCCACACGGGGACAGGGGGCGAGCGGGGAGCTGTTTTTT
CDR3 protein: CATRGQGASGELFF

clone size: .
D gene: TRBD2
CDR3 length: 18
V gene: TRBV13
J gene: TRBJ2-1
CDR3 DNA: TGTGCCAGCAGCCCTCGCCCGACTAGCGGGGGGTTCCAGGGTGAGCAGTTCTTC
CDR3 protein: CASSPRPTSGGFQGEQFF

clone size: once
D gene: TRBD1
CDR3 length: 16
V gene: TRBV5-6
J gene: TRBJ2-3
CDR3 DNA: TGTGCCAGCAGCTTGAGGTTGAACAGGGGGCGAGATACGCAGTATTTT
CDR3 protein: CASSLRLNRGRDTQYF

clone size: .
D gene: TRBD2
CDR3 length: 14
V gene: TRBV3-1/TRBV3-2
J gene: TRBJ2-7
CDR3 DNA: TGTGCCAGCAGCCCGGGACTAGCGGAACTCGAGCAGTACTTC
CDR3 protein: CASSPGLAELEQYF

clone size: .
D gene: .
CDR3 length: 15
V gene: TRBV27
J gene: TRBJ1-2
CDR3 DNA: TGTGCCAGCAGTCACAGACAGACCTATAACTATGGCTACACCTTC
CDR3 protein: CASSHRQTYNYGYTF

clone size: .
D gene: .
CDR3 length: 14
V gene: TRBV28
J gene: TRBJ1-1
CDR3 DNA: TGTGCCAGCAGTTCGGACAGCCGAGGAAAAGAAGCTTTCTTT
CDR3 protein: CASSSDSRGKEAFF

clone size: .
D gene: TRBD2
CDR3 length: 16
V gene: TRBV3-1/TRBV3-2
J gene: TRBJ2-1
CDR3 DNA: TGTGCCAGCAGCCCCCGTGGGCGGGAGCCCCCATTAGAGCAGTTCTTC
CDR3 protein: CASSPRGREPPLEQFF

clone size: .
D gene: TRBD1
CDR3 length: 14
V gene: TRBV6-5
J gene: TRBJ2-7
CDR3 DNA: TGTGCCAGCAGCAACCCGGGACAGGAATACGAGCAGTACTTC
CDR3 protein: CASSNPGQEYEQYF

clone size: .
D gene: TRBD2
CDR3 length: 18
V gene: TRBV27
J gene: TRBJ2-4
CDR3 DNA: TGTGCCAGCAGACCGGGACTAGCGGGGACGCTAGCCAAAAACATTCAGTACTTC
CDR3 protein: CASRPGLAGTLAKNIQYF

clone size: .
D gene: .
CDR3 length: 17
V gene: TRBV11-2
J gene: TRBJ2-7
CDR3 DNA: TGTGCCAGCAGCTTAGAAATAGGTGGGCTACGGTCCTACGAGCAGTACTTC
CDR3 protein: CASSLEIGGLRSYEQYF

clone size: .
D gene: TRBD2
CDR3 length: 17
V gene: TRBV27
J gene: TRBJ2-1
CDR3 DNA: TGTGCCAGCAGCCATGAGGGGCTAGCGGGAGCCTACAATGAGCAGTTCTTC
CDR3 protein: CASSHEGLAGAYNEQFF

clone size: .
D gene: .
CDR3 length: 12
V gene: TRBV5-5
J gene: TRBJ2-3
CDR3 DNA: TGTGCCAGCAGCTTGGATACAGAGACGCAGTATTTT
CDR3 protein: CASSLDTETQYF